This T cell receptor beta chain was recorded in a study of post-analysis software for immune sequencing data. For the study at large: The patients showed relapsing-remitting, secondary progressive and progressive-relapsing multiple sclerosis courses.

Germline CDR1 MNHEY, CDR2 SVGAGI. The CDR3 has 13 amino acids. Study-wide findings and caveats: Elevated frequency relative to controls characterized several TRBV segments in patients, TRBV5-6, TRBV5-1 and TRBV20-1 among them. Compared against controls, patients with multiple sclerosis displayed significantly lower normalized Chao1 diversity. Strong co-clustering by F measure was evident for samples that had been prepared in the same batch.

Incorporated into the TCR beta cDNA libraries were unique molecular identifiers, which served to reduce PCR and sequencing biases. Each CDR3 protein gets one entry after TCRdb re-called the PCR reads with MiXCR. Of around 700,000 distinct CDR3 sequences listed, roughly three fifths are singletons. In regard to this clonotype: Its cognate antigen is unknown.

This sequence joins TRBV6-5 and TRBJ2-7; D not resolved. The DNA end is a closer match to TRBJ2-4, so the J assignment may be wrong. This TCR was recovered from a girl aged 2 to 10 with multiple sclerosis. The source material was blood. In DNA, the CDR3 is TGTGCCAGCAGTTACTCGATTTATGGCATTCAGTACTTC. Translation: CASSYSIYGIQYF.